This entry features one TCR beta chain sequence. This CDR3 is 16 amino acids long. With 5 bases removed from V and 4 bases from J, the gap between germline ends came to 18 bases. CDR1 is SGHAT, CDR2 FQNNGV, per germline. This specimen comes from a study of control samples from healthy donors and cancer patients. Profiling relied on immunoSEQ multiplex PCR, and the TCRdb table lists in-frame clones only, not all of them. The table includes tens of thousands of clones, roughly nine tenths detected once. V gene TRBV11-2 combines with J gene TRBJ2-1; possibly TRBD2 for D (7 bases). The clonotype was recovered from a man in his 60s with colorectal cancer. Sample: PBMCs. The CDR3 here is CASSAGGLAVYNEQFF. The CDR3 bases are TGTGCCAGCAGCGCCGGGGGGCTAGCGGTTTACAATGAGCAGTTCTTC.